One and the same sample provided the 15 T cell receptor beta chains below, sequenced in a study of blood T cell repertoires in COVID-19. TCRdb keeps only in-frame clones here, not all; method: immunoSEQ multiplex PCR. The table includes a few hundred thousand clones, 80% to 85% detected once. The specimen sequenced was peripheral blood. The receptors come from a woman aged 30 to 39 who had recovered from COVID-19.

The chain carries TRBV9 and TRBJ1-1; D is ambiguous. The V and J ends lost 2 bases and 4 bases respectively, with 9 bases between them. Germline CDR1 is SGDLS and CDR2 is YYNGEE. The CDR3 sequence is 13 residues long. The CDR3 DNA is TGTGCCAGCAGCGTCCGTCGGGGCACTGAAGCTTTCTTT. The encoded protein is CASSVRRGTEAFF.

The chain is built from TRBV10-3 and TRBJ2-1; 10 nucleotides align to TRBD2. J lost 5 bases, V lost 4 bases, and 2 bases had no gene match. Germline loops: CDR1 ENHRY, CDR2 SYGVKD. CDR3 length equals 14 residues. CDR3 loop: CAISGTSGNNEQFF. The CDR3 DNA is TGTGCCATCAGTGGGACTAGCGGTAACAATGAGCAGTTCTTC.

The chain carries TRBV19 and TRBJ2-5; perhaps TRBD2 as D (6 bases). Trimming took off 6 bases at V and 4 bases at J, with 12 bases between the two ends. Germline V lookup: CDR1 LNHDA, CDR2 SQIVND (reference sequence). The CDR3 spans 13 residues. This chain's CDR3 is CASRSGLGETQYF. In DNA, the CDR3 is TGTGCCAGTAGGTCGGGACTTGGAGAGACCCAGTACTTC.

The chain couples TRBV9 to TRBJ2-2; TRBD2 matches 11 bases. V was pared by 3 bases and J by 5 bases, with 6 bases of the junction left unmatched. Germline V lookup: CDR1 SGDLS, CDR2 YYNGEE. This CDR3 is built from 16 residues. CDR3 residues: CASSATSGSSTGELFF. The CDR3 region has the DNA TGTGCCAGCAGCGCTACTAGCGGGAGTTCAACCGGGGAGCTGTTTTTT. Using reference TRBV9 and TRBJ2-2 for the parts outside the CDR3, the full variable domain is DSGVTQTPKHLITATGQRVTLRCSPRSGDLSVYWYQQSLDQGLQFLIQYYNGEERAKGNILERFSAQQFPDLHSELNLSSLELGDSALYFCASSATSGSSTGELFFGEGSRLTVL.

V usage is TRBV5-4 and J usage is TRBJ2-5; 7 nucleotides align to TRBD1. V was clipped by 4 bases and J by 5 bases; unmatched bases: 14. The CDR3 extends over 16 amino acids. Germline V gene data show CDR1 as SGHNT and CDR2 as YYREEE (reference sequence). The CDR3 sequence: CASSIKQTGEGETQYF. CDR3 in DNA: TGTGCCAGCAGCATCAAACAAACAGGGGAAGGGGAGACCCAGTACTTC.

CDR3 DNA: TGTGCCAGTAGCGCACAGGGGCGAGAGCAGTACTTC. This encodes CASSAQGREQYF. The V gene is TRBV19, the J gene TRBJ2-7; the match to TRBD1 covers 7 bases. V shed 6 bases and J 7 bases; nucleotides not matched to a gene: 6. The CDR3 runs 12 residues. CDR1 is LNHDA, CDR2 SQIVND, per germline (reference sequence).

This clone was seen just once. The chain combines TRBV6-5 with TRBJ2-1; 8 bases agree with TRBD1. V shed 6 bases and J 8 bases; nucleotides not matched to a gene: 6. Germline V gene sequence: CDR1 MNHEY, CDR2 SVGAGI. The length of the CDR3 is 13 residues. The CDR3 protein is CASRQDRDYEQFF. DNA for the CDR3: TGTGCCAGCAGGCAGGACAGGGATTATGAGCAGTTCTTC.

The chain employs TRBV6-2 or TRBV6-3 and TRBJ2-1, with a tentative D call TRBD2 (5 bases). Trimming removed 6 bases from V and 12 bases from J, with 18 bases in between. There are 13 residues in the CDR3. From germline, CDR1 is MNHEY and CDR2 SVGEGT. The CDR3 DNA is TGTGCCAGCAGCTTCGAACACCAAGGGAGGCAGTTCTTC. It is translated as CASSFEHQGRQFF.

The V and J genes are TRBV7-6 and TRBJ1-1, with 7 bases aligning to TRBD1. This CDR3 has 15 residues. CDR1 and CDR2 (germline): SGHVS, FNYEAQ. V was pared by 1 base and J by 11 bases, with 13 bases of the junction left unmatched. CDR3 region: CASSLDSRSFRGAFF. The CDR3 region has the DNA TGTGCCAGCAGCTTAGACAGTCGGAGCTTCAGGGGGGCTTTCTTT.

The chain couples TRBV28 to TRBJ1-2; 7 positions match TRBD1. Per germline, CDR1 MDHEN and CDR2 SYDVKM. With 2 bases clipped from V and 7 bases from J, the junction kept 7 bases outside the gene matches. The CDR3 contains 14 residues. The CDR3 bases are TGTGCCAGCAGTTTAAAGAGGGGGCTTGTTGGCTACACCTTC. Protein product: CASSLKRGLVGYTF.

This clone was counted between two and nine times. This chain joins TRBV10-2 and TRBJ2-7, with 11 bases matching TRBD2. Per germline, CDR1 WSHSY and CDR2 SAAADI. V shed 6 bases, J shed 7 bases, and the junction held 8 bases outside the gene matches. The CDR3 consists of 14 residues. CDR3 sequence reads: CASSASRLAGEQYF. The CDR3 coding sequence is TGCGCCAGCAGCGCAAGCCGACTAGCGGGGGAGCAGTACTTC.

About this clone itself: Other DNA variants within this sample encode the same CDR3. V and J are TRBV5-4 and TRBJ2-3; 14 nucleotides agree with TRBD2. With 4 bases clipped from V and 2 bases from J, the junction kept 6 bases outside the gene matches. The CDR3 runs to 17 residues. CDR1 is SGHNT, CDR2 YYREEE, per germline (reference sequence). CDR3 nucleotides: TGTGCCAGCAGCCTTGGGACTAGCGGGAGTTCCACAGATACGCAGTATTTT. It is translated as CASSLGTSGSSTDTQYF. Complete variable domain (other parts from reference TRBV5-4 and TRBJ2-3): ETGVTQSPTHLIKTRGQQVTLRCSSQSGHNTVSWYQQALGQGPQFIFQYYREEENGRGNFPPRFSGLQFPNYSSELNVNALELDDSALYLCASSLGTSGSSTDTQYFGPGTRLTVL.

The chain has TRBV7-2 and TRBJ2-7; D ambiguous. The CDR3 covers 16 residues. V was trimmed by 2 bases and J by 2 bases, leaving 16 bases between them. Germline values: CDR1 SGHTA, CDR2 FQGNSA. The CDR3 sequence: CASSLFFVSPAYEQYF. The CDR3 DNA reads TGTGCCAGCAGCTTATTTTTCGTGTCTCCGGCCTACGAGCAGTACTTC.

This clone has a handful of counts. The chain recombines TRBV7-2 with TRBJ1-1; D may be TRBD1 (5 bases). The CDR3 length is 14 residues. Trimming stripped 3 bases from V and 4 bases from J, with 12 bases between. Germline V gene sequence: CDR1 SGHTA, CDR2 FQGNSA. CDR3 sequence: CASSLMWGGTEAFF. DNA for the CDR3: TGTGCCAGCAGCTTGATGTGGGGGGGCACTGAAGCTTTCTTT.

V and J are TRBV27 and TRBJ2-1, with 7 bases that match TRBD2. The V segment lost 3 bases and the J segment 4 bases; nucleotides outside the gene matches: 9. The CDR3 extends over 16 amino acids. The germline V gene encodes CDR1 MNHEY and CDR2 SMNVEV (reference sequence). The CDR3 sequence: CASSFAGLGGYNEQFF. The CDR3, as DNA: TGTGCCAGCAGTTTTGCAGGACTAGGCGGATACAATGAGCAGTTCTTC.